This TCR beta chain was documented in a study of tumor-infiltrating lymphocytes in localized non-small cell lung cancer. The wider study: Tumor tissue and non-adjacent uninvolved lung came from each patient. General study results and limits: Each assay used a separate piece of the same tissue. Tumor T-cell fraction from TCR sequencing was not associated with recurrence-free survival (p = 0.61).

The repertoire was sequenced with immunoSEQ multiplex PCR; TCRdb's copy has only in-frame clones and lacks some. The sample yields approximately 13,000 clones, around 68% seen once. Details on this clone: Its specificity is not known.

CDR1 is SGHRS and CDR2 is YFSETQ in the germline V gene. The CDR3 loop spans 12 amino acids. The V and J ends lost 0 bases and 9 bases respectively, with 7 bases between them. The V call is TRBV5-1, the J call TRBJ2-1; no clear D. Specimen: lung tumor tissue. The TCR comes from a human donor with non-small cell lung cancer. CDR3 loop: CASSLEWTEQFF. DNA for the CDR3: TGCGCCAGCAGCTTGGAATGGACTGAGCAGTTCTTC.